This TCR beta chain was obtained from a study of T cells in Graves' hyperthyroidism and ophthalmopathy. Each diagnosis drew on symptoms, thyroxine, TRAb, thyroid ultrasound and orbital computed tomography findings. RNA transcripts gave rise to amplified TCR beta CDR3 regions. HTBI primers were the set used in a first-round RT-PCR of the TCR CDR3. TCRdb reprocessed the multiplex PCR reads with MiXCR, giving one entry per CDR3 protein. The sample has a few hundred thousand distinct CDR3 sequences; 46% are singletons. CDR3 size: 18 residues. The V segment lost 7 bases and the J segment 4 bases; nucleotides outside the gene matches: 15. Germline-derived CDR1 and CDR2 are SNHLY and FYNNEI.

The sample comprised peripheral blood or thyroid tissue (not recorded which). The chain couples TRBV2 to TRBJ1-4; 10 bases agree with TRBD1. This TCR derives from a woman younger than 35 with Graves' hyperthyroidism. The CDR3 DNA reads as TGTGCCAGCACCCGGGACAGGGGTTGTGGCTGGCTTAATGAAAAACTGTTTTTT. Residues: CASTRDRGCGWLNEKLFF.